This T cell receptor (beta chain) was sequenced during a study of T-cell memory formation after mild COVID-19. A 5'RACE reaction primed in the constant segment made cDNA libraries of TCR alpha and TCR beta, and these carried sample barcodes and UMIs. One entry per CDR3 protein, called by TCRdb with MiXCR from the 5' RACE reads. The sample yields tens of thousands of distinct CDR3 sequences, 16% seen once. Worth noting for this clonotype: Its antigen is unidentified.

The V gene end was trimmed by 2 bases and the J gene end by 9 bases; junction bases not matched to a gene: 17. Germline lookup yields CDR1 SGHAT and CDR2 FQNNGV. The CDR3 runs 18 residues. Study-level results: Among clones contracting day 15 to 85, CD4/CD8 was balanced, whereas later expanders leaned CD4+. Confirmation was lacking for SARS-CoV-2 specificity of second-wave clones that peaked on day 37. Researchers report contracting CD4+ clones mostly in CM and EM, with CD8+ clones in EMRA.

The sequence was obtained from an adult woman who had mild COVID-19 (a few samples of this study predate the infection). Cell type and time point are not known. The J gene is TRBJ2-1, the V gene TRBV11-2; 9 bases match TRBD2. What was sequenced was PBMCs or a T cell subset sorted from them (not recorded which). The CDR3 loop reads CASSLLLSGLAGLGEQFF. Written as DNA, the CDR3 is TGTGCCAGCAGCTTACTCCTAAGTGGGCTAGCGGGACTGGGTGAGCAGTTCTTC.